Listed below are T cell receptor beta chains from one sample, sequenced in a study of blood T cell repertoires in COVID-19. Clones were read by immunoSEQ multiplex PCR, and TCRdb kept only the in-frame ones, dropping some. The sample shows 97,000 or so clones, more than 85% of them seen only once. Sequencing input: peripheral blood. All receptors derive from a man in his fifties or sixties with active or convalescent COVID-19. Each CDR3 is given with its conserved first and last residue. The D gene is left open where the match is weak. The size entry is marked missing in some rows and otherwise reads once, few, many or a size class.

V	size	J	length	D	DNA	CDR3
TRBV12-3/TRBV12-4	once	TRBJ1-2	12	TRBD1	TGTGCCAGCAGTTCGACAGGGAGTGGCTACACCTTC	CASSSTGSGYTF
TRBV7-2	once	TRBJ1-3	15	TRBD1	TGTGCCAGCAGCCCGGGACAGTTTAGGGGAAACACCATATATTTT	CASSPGQFRGNTIYF
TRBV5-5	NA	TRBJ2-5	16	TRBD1	TGTGCCAGCAGCTTGGCCAGGGACAGATCACAAGAGACCCAGTACTTC	CASSLARDRSQETQYF
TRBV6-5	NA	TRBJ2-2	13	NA	TGTGCCAGCTTACTCCAGGGATCCGGGGAGCTGTTTTTT	CASLLQGSGELFF
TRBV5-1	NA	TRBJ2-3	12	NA	TGCGCCAGCAGTCCGGGCACAGATACGCAGTATTTT	CASSPGTDTQYF
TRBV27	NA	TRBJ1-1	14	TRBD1	TGTGCCAGCAGTTTCCAGGGGGTCCCCACTGAAGCTTTCTTT	CASSFQGVPTEAFF
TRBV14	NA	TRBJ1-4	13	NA	TGTGCCAGCAGCCAAGGAGCTAGTGAAAAACTGTTTTTT	CASSQGASEKLFF
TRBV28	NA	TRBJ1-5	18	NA	TGTGCCAGCAGTTTATTGACTAACCTTCAGAGGAGCAATCAGCCCCAGCATTTT	CASSLLTNLQRSNQPQHF
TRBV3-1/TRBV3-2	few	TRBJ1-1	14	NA	TGTGCCAGCAGCTACAGGGCAAGCGACACTGAAGCTTTCTTT	CASSYRASDTEAFF
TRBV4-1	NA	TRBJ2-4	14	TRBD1	TGCGCCAGCAGCTCCACAGGGGGCTTGGACATTCAGTACTTC	CASSSTGGLDIQYF
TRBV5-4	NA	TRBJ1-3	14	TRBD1	TGTGCCAGCAGCCAGGGGGATCCTGGAAACACCATATATTTT	CASSQGDPGNTIYF
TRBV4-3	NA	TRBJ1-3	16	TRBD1	TGCGCCAGCAGCCTTACCGGGACAGGGGCTGGAAACACCATATATTTT	CASSLTGTGAGNTIYF
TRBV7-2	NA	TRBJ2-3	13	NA	TGTGCCAGCAGCTTCTCGAGAACAGATACGCAGTATTTT	CASSFSRTDTQYF
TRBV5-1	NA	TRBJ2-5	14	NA	TGCGCCAGCAGCTTGGGTACTGTTGGAGAGACCCAGTACTTC	CASSLGTVGETQYF
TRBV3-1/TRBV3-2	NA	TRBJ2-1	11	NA	TGTGCCAGCAGCCAAATCGGTGAGCAGTTCTTC	CASSQIGEQFF
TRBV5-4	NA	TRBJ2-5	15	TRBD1	TGTGCCAGCAGCCCGTCGGGACAGGGGGCGGAGACCCAGTACTTC	CASSPSGQGAETQYF
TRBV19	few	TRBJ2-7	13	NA	TGTGCCAGTAGTATAGCTGGCGGGTACGAGCAGTACTTC	CASSIAGGYEQYF
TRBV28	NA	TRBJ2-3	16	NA	TGTGCCAGCAGTACCTCGCAGGGGGGCACCACAGATACGCAGTATTTT	CASSTSQGGTTDTQYF
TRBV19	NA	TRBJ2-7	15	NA	TGTGCCAGTAGTATAGTCCCGGACAAGTCCTACGAGCAGTACTTC	CASSIVPDKSYEQYF
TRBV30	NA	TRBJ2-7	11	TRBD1	TGTGCAGGGGGCCGAGTAAGTGGGCAGTACTTC	CAGGRVSGQYF
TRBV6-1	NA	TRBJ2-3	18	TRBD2	TGTGCCAGCAGTGACCCACGGGGGGGCGATTTTGGCACAGATACGCAGTATTTT	CASSDPRGGDFGTDTQYF
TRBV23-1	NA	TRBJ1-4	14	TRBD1	TGCGCCAGCAGTCAATCAGGGGGCGATGAAAAACTGTTTTTT	CASSQSGGDEKLFF
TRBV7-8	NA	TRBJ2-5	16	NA	TGTGCCAGCAGCTTAGGCCCAGGGTTGGTACAAGAGACCCAGTACTTC	CASSLGPGLVQETQYF
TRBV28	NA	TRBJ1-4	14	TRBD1	TGTGCCAGCAGTGAACAGGGGACTAATGAAAAACTGTTTTTT	CASSEQGTNEKLFF
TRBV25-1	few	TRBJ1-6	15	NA	TGTGCCAGCAGTGTTGGCAGCTCCTATAATTCACCCCTCCACTTT	CASSVGSSYNSPLHF
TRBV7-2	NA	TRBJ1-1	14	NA	TGTGCCAGCAGCTGGGCCGACAGGAACACTGAAGCTTTCTTT	CASSWADRNTEAFF
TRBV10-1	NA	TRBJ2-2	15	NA	TGCGCCAGCAGCCCCGGGAGCCCAAACACCGGGGAGCTGTTTTTT	CASSPGSPNTGELFF
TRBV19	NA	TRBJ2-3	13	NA	TGTGCCAGTAGTTCCCTCGTTCAGGATACGCAGTATTTT	CASSSLVQDTQYF
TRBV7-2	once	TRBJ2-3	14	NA	TGTGCCAGCAGAGACAGGCGTAACACAGATACGCAGTATTTT	CASRDRRNTDTQYF
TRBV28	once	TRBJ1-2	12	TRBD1	TGTGCCAGCAGTTTAGAGACAGGGGGTTTGACCTTC	CASSLETGGLTF
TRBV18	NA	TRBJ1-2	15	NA	TGTGCCAGCTCACCACCACTGACACCTACCTATGGCTACACCTTC	CASSPPLTPTYGYTF
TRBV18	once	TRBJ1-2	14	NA	TGTGCCAGCTCACCGTATGACAGAGGCTATGGCTACACCTTC	CASSPYDRGYGYTF
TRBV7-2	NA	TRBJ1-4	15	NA	TGTGCCAGCAGGGGGGGAGCAGCCCTTAATGAAAAACTGTTTTTT	CASRGGAALNEKLFF
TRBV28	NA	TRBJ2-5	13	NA	TGTGCCAGCAGGCAGACAGCTGCAGGGCCCCAGTACTTC	CASRQTAAGPQYF
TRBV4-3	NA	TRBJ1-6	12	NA	TGCGCCAGCGGGACAATGAATTCACCCCTCCACTTT	CASGTMNSPLHF